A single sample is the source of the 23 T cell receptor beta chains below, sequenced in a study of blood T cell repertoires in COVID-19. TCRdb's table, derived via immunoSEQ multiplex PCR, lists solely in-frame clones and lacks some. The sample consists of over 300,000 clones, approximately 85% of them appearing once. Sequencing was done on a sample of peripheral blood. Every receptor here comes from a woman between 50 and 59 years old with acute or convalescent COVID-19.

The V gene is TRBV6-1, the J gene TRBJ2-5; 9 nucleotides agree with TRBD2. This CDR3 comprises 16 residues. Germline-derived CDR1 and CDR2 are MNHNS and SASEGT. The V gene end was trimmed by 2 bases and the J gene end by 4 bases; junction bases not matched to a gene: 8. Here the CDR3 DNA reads TGTGCCAGCAGTGAACAGCCTAGCGGGGACCCAGAGACCCAGTACTTC. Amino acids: CASSEQPSGDPETQYF.

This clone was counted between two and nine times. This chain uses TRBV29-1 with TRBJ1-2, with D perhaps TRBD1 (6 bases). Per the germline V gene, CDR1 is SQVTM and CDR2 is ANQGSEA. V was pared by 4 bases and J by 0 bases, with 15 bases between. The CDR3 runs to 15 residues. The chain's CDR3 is CSVGTHREPNYGYTF. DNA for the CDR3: TGCAGCGTTGGGACTCACAGGGAGCCTAACTATGGCTACACCTTC.

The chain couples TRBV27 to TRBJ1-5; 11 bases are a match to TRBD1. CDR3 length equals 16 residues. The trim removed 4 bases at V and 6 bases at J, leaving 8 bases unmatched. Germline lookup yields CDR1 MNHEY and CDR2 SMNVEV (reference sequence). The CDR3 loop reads CASSWTGGGGGQPQHF. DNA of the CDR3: TGTGCCAGCAGTTGGACAGGGGGCGGGGGGGGTCAGCCCCAGCATTTT.

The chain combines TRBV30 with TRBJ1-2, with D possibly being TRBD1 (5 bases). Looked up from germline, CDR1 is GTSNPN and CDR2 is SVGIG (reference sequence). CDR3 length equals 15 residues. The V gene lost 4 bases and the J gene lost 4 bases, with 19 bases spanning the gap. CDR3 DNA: TGTGCCTGGAAGATCTCAAGGGGTGTTGGCTATGGCTACACCTTC. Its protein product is CAWKISRGVGYGYTF.

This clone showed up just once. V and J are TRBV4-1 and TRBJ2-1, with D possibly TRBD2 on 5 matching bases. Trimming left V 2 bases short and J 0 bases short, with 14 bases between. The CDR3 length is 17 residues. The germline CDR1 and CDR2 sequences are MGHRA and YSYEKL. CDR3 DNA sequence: TGCGCCAGCAGCCAAAAGAGCGGAACTTTCTCCTACAATGAGCAGTTCTTC. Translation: CASSQKSGTFSYNEQFF.

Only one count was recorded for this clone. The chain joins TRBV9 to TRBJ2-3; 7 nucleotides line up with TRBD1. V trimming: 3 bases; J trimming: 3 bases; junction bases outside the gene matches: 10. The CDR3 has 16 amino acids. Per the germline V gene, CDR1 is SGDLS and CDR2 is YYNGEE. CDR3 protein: CASSEQGVRSTDTQYF. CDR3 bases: TGTGCCAGCAGCGAGCAGGGGGTGCGATCTACAGATACGCAGTATTTT.

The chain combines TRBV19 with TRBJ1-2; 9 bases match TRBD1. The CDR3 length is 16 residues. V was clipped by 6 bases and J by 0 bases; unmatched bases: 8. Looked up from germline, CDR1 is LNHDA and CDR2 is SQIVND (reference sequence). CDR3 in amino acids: CASSPLGTGSNYGYTF. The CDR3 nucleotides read TGTGCCAGTAGCCCCCTCGGGACAGGGTCTAACTATGGCTACACCTTC.

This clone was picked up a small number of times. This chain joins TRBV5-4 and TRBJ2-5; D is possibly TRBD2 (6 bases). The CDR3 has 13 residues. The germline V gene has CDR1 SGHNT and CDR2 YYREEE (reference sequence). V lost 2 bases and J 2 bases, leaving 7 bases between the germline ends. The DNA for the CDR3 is TGTGCCAGCAGCTTTGGGGGGCAAGAGACCCAGTACTTC. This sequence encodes CASSFGGQETQYF.

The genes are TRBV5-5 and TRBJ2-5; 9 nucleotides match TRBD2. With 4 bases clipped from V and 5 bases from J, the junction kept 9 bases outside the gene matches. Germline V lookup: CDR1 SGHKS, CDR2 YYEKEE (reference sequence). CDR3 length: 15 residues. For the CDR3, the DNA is TGTGCCAGCAGCCCTTATAGCGGGAGCTCTGAGACCCAGTACTTC. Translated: CASSPYSGSSETQYF. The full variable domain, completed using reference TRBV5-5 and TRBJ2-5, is DAGVTQSPTHLIKTRGQQVTLRCSPISGHKSVSWYQQVLGQGPQFIFQYYEKEERGRGNFPDRFSARQFPNYSSELNVNALLLGDSALYLCASSPYSGSSETQYFGPGTRLLVL.

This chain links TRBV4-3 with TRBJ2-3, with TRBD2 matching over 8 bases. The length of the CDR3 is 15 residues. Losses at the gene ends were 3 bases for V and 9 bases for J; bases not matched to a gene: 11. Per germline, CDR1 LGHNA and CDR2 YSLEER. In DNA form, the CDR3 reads TGCGCCAGCAGCCAGGAACCAACTAGCGGAGTAACGCAGTATTTT. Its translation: CASSQEPTSGVTQYF.

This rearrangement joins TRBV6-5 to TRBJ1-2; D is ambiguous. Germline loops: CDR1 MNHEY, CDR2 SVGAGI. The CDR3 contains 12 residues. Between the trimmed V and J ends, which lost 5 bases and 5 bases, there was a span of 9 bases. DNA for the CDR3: TGTGCCAGCAGTCGCGGTCGGTATGGCTACACCTTC. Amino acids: CASSRGRYGYTF.

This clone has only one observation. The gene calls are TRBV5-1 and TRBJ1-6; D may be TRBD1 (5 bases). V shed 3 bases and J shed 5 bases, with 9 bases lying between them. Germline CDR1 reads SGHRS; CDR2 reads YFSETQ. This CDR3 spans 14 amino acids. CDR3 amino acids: CASSSTVDNSPLHF. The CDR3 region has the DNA TGCGCCAGCAGCTCGACAGTAGATAATTCACCCCTCCACTTT. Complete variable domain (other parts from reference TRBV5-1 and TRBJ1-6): KAGVTQTPRYLIKTRGQQVTLSCSPISGHRSVSWYQQTPGQGLQFLFEYFSETQRNKGNFPGRFSGRQFSNSRSEMNVSTLELGDSALYLCASSSTVDNSPLHFGNGTRLTVT.

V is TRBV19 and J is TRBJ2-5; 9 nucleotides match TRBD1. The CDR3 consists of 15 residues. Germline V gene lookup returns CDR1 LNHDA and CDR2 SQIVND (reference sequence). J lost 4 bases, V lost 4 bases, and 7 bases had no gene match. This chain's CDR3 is CASSRTGTGSETQYF. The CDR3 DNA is TGTGCCAGTAGTAGGACTGGGACAGGGTCAGAGACCCAGTACTTC.

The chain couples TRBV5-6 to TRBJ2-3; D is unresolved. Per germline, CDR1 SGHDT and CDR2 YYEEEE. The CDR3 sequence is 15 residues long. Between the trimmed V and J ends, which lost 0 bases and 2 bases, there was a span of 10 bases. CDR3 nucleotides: TGTGCCAGCAGCTTGGGAACCCTAAACACAGATACGCAGTATTTT. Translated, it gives CASSLGTLNTDTQYF.

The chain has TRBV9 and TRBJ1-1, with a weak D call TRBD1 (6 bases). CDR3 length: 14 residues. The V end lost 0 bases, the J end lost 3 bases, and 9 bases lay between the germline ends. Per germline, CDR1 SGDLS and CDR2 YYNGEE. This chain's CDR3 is CASSVGGGDTEAFF. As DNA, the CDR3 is TGTGCCAGCAGCGTAGGAGGGGGGGACACTGAAGCTTTCTTT.

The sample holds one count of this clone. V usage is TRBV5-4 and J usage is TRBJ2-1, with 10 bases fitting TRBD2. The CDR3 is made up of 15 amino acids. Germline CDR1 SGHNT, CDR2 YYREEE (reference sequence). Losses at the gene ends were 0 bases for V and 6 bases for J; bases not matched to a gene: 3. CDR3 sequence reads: CASSLASGSPNEQFF. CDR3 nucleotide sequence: TGTGCCAGCAGCTTGGCTAGCGGGAGCCCCAATGAGCAGTTCTTC.

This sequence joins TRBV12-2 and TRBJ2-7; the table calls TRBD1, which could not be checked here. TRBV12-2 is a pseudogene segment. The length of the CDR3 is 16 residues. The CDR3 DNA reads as TGTGCAAGTCGCTTAGGGGTCAGGGCAATCGGGTACGAGCAGTACTTC. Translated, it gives CASRLGVRAIGYEQYF.

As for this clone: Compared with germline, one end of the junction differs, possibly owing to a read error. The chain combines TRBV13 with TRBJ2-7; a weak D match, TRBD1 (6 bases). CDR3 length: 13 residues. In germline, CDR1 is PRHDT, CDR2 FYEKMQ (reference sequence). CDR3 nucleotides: TGTGCCAGCAGCTTAGAGGGAACAGGGAAGATGGACTTC. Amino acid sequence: CASSLEGTGKMDF.

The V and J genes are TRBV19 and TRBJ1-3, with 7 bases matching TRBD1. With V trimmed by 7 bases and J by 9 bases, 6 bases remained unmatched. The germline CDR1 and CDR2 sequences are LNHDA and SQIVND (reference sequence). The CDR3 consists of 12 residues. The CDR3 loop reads CASTSGQFTIYF. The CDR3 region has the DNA TGTGCCAGTACCTCGGGACAGTTCACCATATATTTT.

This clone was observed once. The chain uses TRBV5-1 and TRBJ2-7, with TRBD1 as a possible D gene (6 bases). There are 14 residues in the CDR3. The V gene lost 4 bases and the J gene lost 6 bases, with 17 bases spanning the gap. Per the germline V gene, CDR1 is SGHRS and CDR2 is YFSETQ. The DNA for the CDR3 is TGCGCCAGCAGCAACGGACAGCTCCCCTCCGAGCAGTACTTC. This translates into CASSNGQLPSEQYF.

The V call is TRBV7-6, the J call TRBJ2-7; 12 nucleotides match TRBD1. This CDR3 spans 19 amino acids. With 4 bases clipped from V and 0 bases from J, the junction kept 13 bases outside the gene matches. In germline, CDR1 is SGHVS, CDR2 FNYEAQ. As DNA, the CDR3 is TGTGCCAGCAGCTCGTCACGGGACAGGGGGCGTCTCAGCTCCTACGAGCAGTACTTC. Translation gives CASSSSRDRGRLSSYEQYF.

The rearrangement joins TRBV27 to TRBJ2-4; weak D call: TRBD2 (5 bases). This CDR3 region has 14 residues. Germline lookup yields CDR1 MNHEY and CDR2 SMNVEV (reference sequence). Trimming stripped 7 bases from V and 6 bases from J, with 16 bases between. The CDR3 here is CASKWLGAGNIQYF. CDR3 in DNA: TGTGCCAGCAAGTGGTTGGGCGCGGGAAACATTCAGTACTTC.

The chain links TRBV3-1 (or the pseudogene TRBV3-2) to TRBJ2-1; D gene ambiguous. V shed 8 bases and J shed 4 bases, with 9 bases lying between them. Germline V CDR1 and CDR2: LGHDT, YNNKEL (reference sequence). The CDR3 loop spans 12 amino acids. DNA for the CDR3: TGTGCCAGCGGAGCGAATTACAATGAGCAGTTCTTC. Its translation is CASGANYNEQFF.